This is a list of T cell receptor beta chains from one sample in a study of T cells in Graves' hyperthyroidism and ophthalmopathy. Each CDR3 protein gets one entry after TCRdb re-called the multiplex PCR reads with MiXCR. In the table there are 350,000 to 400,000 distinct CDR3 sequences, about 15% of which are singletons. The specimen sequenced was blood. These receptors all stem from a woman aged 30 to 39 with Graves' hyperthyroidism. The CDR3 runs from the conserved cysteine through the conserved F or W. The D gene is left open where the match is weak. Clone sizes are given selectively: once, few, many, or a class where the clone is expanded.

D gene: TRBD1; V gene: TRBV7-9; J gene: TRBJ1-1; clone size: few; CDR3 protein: CASIKGQTSTEAFF; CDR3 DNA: TGTGCCAGCATCAAGGGACAGACTTCCACTGAAGCTTTCTTT
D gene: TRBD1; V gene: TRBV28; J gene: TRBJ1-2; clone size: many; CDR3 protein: CASSLQGGASYGYTF; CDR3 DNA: TGTGCCAGCAGTTTACAGGGGGGAGCGTCCTATGGCTACACCTTC
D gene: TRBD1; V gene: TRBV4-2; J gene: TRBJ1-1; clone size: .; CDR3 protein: CASSQTGKAEAFF; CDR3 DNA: TGTGCCAGCAGCCAGACAGGGAAGGCTGAAGCTTTCTTT
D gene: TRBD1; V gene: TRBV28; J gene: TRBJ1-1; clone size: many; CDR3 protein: CASSLRGQTNTEAFF; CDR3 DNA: TGTGCCAGCAGTTTAAGGGGGCAGACGAACACTGAAGCTTTCTTT
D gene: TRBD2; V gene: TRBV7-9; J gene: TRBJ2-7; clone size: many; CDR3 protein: CASSLRGTSGRTAYEQYF; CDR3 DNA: TGTGCCAGTTCCTTACGAGGGACTAGCGGGCGGACGGCCTACGAGCAGTACTTC
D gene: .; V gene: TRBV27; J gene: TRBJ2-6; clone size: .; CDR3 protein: CASSLKGPLGANVLTF; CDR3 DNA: TGTGCCAGCAGTTTAAAAGGGCCTCTCGGGGCCAACGTCCTGACTTTC
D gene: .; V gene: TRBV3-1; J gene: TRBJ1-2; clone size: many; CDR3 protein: CASSQGTGTGYTF; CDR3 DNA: TGTGCCAGCAGCCAAGGAACAGGAACTGGCTACACCTTC
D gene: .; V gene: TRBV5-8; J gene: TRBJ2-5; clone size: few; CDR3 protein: CASSHRIVPETQYF; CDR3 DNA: TGTGCCAGCAGCCATCGTATCGTCCCAGAGACCCAGTACTTC
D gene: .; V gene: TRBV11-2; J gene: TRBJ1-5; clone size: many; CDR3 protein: CASSTNTRRDQPQHF; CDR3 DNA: TGTGCCAGCAGCACCAACACTCGACGGGATCAGCCCCAGCATTTT
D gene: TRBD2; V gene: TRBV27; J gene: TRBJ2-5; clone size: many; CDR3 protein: CASGRGGETQYF; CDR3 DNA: TGTGCCAGCGGTCGGGGGGGGGAGACCCAGTACTTC
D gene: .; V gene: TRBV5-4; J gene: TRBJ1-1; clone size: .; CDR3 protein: CASSLDGTGTEAFF; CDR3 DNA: TGTGCCAGCAGCTTGGATGGCACTGGGACTGAAGCTTTCTTT
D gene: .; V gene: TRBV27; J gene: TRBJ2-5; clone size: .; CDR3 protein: CASSSFDILGQETQYF; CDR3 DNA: TGTGCCAGCAGTTCCTTTGATATATTGGGTCAAGAGACCCAGTACTTC
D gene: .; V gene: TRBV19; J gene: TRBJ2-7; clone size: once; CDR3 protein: CASSIRDMSSYEQYF; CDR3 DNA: TGTGCCAGTAGTATCCGGGACATGAGCTCCTACGAGCAGTACTTC
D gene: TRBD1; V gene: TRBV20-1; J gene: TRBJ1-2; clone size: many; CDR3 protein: CSARDSHKQGEDGYTF; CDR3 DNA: TGCAGTGCTAGAGATAGCCACAAACAGGGGGAGGATGGCTACACCTTC
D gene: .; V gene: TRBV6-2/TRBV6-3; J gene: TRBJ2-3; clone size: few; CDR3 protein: CASRVNTQYF; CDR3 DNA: TGTGCCAGCAGGGTAAATACGCAGTATTTT
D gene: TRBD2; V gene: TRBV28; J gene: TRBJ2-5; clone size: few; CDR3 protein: CASSLGGTIKETQYF; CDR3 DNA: TGTGCCAGCAGTTTAGGAGGGACTATAAAAGAGACCCAGTACTTC
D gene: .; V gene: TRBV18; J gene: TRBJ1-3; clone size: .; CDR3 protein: CASSPPRGGNPSGNTIYF; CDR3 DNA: TGTGCCAGCTCACCACCGAGGGGTGGAAACCCCTCTGGAAACACCATATATTTT
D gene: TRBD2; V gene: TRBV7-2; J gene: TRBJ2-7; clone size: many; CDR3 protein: CASSFGLAGGPYSYEQYF; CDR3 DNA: TGTGCCAGCAGCTTTGGACTAGCGGGCGGACCTTATTCTTACGAGCAGTACTTC
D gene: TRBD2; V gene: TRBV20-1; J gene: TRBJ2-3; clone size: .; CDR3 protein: CSTTSGSPDTQYF; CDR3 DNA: TGCAGTACTACTAGCGGGAGTCCAGATACGCAGTATTTT
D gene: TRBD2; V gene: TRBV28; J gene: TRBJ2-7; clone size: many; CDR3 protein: CASSPTSETFDEQYF; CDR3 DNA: TGTGCCAGCAGTCCGACTAGCGAAACTTTTGACGAGCAGTACTTC
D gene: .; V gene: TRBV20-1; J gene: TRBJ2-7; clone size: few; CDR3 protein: CSASTGTAPNGQYF; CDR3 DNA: TGCAGTGCGTCAACCGGGACGGCGCCTAACGGGCAGTACTTC
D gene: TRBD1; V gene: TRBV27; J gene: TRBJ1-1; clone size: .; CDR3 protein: CASRGGRGGRTEAFF; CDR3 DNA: TGTGCCAGTAGGGGGGGGAGAGGGGGCAGGACTGAAGCTTTCTTT
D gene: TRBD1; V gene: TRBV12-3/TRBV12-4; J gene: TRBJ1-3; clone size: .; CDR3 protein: CASIYKTGQGTRASGNTIYF; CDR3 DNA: TGTGCCAGCATATATAAGACGGGACAGGGGACAAGGGCATCTGGAAACACCATATATTTT
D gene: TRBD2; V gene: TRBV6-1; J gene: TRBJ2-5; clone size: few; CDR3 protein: CASSPPLTPGLADQETQYF; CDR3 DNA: TGTGCCAGCAGTCCGCCTCTAACCCCGGGACTAGCGGACCAAGAGACCCAGTACTTC
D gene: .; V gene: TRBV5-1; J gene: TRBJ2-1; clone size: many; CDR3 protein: CASSLETASSYNEQFF; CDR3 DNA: TGCGCCAGCAGCTTGGAGACCGCTAGCTCCTACAATGAGCAGTTCTTC
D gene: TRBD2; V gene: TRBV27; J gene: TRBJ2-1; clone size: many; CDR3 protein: CASTPGVFSGRDEQFF; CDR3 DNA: TGTGCCAGCACCCCTGGGGTTTTTAGCGGGAGGGATGAGCAGTTCTTC
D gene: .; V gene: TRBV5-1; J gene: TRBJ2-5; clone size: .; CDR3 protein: CASSQVGFQETQYF; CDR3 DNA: TGCGCCAGCAGCCAAGTGGGATTCCAAGAGACCCAGTACTTC
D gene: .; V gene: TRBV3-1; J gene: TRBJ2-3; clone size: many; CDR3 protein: CASSPHGADTQYF; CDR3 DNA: TGTGCCAGCAGCCCTCACGGGGCAGATACGCAGTATTTT
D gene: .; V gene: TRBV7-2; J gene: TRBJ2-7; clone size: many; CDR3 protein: CASSLGAKYGEQYF; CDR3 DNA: TGTGCCAGCAGCTTAGGGGCTAAATATGGCGAGCAGTACTTC
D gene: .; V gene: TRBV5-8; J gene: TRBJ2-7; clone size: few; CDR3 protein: CASSLIGLHEQYF; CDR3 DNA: TGTGCCAGCAGCTTAATTGGGTTGCACGAGCAGTACTTC
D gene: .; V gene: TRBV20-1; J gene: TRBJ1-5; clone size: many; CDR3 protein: CSARDLVGQPQHF; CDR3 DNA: TGCAGTGCTAGAGATTTAGTCGGTCAGCCCCAGCATTTT
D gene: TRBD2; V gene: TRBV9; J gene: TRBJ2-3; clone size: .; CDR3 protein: CASSPRSSGIKDTQYF; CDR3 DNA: TGTGCCAGCAGCCCTCGGAGTAGCGGGATAAAGGATACGCAGTATTTT
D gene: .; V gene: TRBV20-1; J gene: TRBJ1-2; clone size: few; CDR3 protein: CSARDGEDQAGNYGYTF; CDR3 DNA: TGCAGTGCTAGAGATGGGGAAGACCAAGCTGGTAACTATGGCTACACCTTC
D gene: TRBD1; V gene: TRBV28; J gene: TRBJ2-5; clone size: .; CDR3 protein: CASSSTGTGFLLETQYF; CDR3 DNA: TGTGCCAGCAGTTCGACCGGGACAGGGTTTTTGTTGGAGACCCAGTACTTC
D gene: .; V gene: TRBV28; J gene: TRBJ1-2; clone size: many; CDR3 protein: CASTLGTDYGYTF; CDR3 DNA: TGTGCCAGCACCCTCGGGACGGACTATGGCTACACCTTC
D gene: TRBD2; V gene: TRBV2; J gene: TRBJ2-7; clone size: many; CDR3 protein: CATLAGLVGYEQYF; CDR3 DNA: TGTGCCACTCTAGCGGGACTAGTGGGCTACGAGCAGTACTTC
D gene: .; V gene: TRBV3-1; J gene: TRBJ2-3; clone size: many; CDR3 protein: CASSQLAGLSTDTQYF; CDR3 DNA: TGTGCCAGCAGCCAATTGGCGGGTCTAAGCACAGATACGCAGTATTTT
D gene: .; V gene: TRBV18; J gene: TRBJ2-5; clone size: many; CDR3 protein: CASSPFDGETQYF; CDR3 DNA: TGTGCCAGCTCACCGTTCGACGGAGAGACCCAGTACTTC
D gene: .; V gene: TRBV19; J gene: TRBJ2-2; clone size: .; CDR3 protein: CASSIVQTGELFF; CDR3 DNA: TGTGCCAGTAGTATAGTTCAGACCGGGGAGCTGTTTTTT
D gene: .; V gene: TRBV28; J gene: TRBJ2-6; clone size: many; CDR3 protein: CASGTGANVLTF; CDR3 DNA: TGTGCCAGCGGAACTGGGGCCAACGTCCTGACTTTC
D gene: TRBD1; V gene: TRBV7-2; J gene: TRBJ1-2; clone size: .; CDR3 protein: CASSFTGGAHYGYTF; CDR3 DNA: TGTGCCAGCAGCTTTACAGGGGGCGCTCACTATGGCTACACCTTC
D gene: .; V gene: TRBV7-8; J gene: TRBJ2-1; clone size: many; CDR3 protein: CASSSQPPGRGYNEQFF; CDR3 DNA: TGTGCCAGCAGCTCCCAACCCCCCGGGAGAGGTTACAATGAGCAGTTCTTC
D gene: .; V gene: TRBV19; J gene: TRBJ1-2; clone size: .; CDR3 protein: CASSIIGQSAYGYTF; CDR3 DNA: TGTGCCAGTAGTATAATCGGACAGTCTGCCTATGGCTACACCTTC
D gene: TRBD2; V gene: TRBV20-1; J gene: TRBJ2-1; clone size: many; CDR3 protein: CSARGRGRDNEQFF; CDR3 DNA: TGCAGTGCTAGAGGCCGCGGGAGGGACAATGAGCAGTTCTTC
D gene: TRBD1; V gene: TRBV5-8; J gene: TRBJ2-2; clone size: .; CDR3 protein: CASYTGDTGELFF; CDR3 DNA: TGCGCCAGTTATACAGGGGACACCGGGGAGCTGTTTTTT
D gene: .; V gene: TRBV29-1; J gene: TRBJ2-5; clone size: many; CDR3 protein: CSVEKWTILPQETQYF; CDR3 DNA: TGCAGCGTTGAGAAATGGACAATCCTCCCTCAAGAGACCCAGTACTTC
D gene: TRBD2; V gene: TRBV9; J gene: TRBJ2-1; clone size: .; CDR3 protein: CASSVEPGRADEQFF; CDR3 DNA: TGTGCCAGCAGCGTAGAGCCCGGGAGGGCTGATGAGCAGTTCTTC